This paragraph reports one TCR beta chain. Its antigen is currently not known. This record comes from a study of CXCR3-negative and CXCR3-positive naive CD8 T cells (dated by TCRdb to about 2019). Study-level background: In total, approximately 140 million TRB reads were obtained, or roughly 1.5 +/- 0.3 million reads per library. TRBV-TRBJ cluster analysis included naive subsets from five or six donors and memory cells from 3 donors. Diversity and physicochemical repertoire analyses covered roughly eleven donors pooled from two independent experiments.

The research as a whole found: Naive CXCR3-negative and CXCR3-positive cells from the same donor showed similar TRBV-TRBJ usage, whereas memory cells showed distinct patterns. Freshly isolated PBMCs were used for most assays because CXCR3 expression went down partially after cryopreservation. Compared with CXCR3-negative naive cells, CXCR3-positive naive cells had TRB CDR3s with higher hydrophobicity (lower Kidera factor 4), lower energy, and higher strength and volume indices. Repertoire diversity was comparably high in both naive subsets but much lower in memory CD8+ T cells. Because surface CD5, which is linked to self-reactivity in mice, was comparable between the naive subsets, TCR interaction strength was also inferred from TRB CDR3 physicochemical properties.

Sequenced on a NextSeq 550. The Human TCR Profiling Kit (MiLaboratory) was used to make UMI-labeled 5' RACE TRB cDNA libraries. cDNA synthesis used the entire amount of extracted RNA, and PCR amplification then used the entire amount of cDNA produced. Libraries were prepared in parallel with an identical number of PCR cycles. Processing in the source paper ran as follows. With a requirement of at least two reads per UMI, MIGEC and MiXCR extracted about 52,000 +/- 9,100 unique UMI-labeled TRB cDNA molecules per library. An average of roughly 40,000 +/- 10,000 functional in-frame TRB CDR3 nucleotide clonotypes without stop codons was found per library. Diversity metrics, including normalized Shannon-Wiener and Chao1, were computed in VDJtools after downsampling to 5000 UMI-labeled TRB molecules per sample. VDJtools computed clonotype-size-weighted physicochemical properties of the central five CDR3 residues: interaction energy, strength, volume and Kidera factor 4. Reads reprocessed by TCRdb are summarized as one entry per CDR3 protein sequence, and DNA is absent. Here the V and J calls rest on TCRdb's processing, not on the authors' analysis. The sample table gives 5,000 to 7,000 distinct CDR3 sequences. The top ten hold over 1.5% of the sample.

For each CD8+ T cell subset, flow sorting was done in triplicate, and roughly 310,000 cells per subset went directly into RLT lysis buffer. To keep memory contaminants out, a stringent definition of naive CD8+ T cells was applied: CD45RO-CCR7+CD27+CD95-. Peripheral blood mononuclear cells were isolated from buffy coats using standard density gradient centrifugation. Naive CXCR3-negative and CXCR3-positive CD8+ T cells were flow-sorted on a FACSAria III. Total RNA was extracted from sorted cells with an RNeasy Mini Kit. The CDR3 numbers 13 residues from cysteine through phenylalanine. The coding DNA is unavailable. CDR1 is given as SGHTA and CDR2 as FQGNSA, both from the germline V gene.

Recombination connected TRBV7-2 to TRBJ2-1. The TCR was taken from a human donor in good health. Some clones in this sample may be carry-over from other donors' samples. Sequencing was done on a sample of naive CXCR3- CD8+ T cells from blood. This specimen's cell subset or site label, interpreted: CD45RO-CCR7+CD27+CD95- naive CD8+ T cells lacking CXCR3 (TNR3-). The CDR3 amino acid sequence is: CASSPDTYNEQFF.